The 13 T cell receptor beta chains below come from one sample, sequenced in a study of T cells expressing NK-cell markers. TCRdb processed the 5' RACE reads again and assigns one entry to each CDR3 protein, with no DNA. In all, the sample yields about 430,000 distinct CDR3 sequences. Sequenced: blood T cells: a sorted CD56 or NKG2C T cell subset, CD4+ or CD8+ T cells, or bulk PBMC T cells (not recorded which). Source of these receptors: a woman between 45 and 60 years old in good health.

The V call is TRBV12-3 or TRBV12-4, the J call TRBJ1-3. The CDR3 has 15 residues. Here the CDR3 reads CASSSVRGRGNTIYF.

The chain couples TRBV30 to TRBJ1-6; without DNA, the TCRdb call of TRBD1 cannot be checked. The V gene's germline CDR1 is GTSNPN and CDR2 SVGIG (reference sequence). CDR3 length: 13 amino acids. This CDR3 reads CAWMEQGNSPLHF.

This rearrangement joins TRBV5-1 to TRBJ2-3; lacking DNA, the TRBD1 call made by TCRdb goes unchecked. Per germline, CDR1 SGHRS and CDR2 YFSETQ. The CDR3 has 16 residues. The CDR3 sequence is CASSPWGGVGTDTQYF.

This sequence joins TRBV5-6 and TRBJ2-1; TCRdb names TRBD1, which stays unverified in the absence of DNA. This CDR3 comprises 19 residues. Germline CDR1 SGHDT, CDR2 YYEEEE. CDR3 protein: CANLECGTGGGFSHNEQFF.

This chain connects TRBV11-1 to TRBJ2-1; the TCRdb D gene call, TRBD2, has no DNA to confirm it. The V gene's germline CDR1 is SGHAT and CDR2 FQDESV (reference sequence). The CDR3 has 15 amino acids. The CDR3 protein is CASVRVAGGNNEQFF.

The chain's CDR3 is CASSQVRLAGLNTGELFF. This chain links TRBV14 with TRBJ2-2; absent DNA, TCRdb's TRBD2 call cannot be checked. CDR1 is SGHDN and CDR2 is FVKESK in the germline V gene. The CDR3 runs 18 residues. The entire variable domain, with the rest obtained from reference TRBV14 and TRBJ2-2, is as follows: EAGVTQFPSHSVIEKGQTVTLRCDPISGHDNLYWYRRVMGKEIKFLLHFVKESKQDESGMPNNRFLAERTGGTYSTLKVQPAELEDSGVYFCASSQVRLAGLNTGELFFGEGSRLTVL.

This sequence joins TRBV6-1 and TRBJ1-3. Germline CDR1 MNHNS, CDR2 SASEGT. CDR3 size: 14 residues. CDR3 protein: CASGGISTGNTIYF.

The chain recombines TRBV5-6 with TRBJ1-5. The CDR3 has 14 residues. Germline V gives CDR1 SGHDT, CDR2 YYEEEE. The CDR3 reads CASSSKLTFQPQHF.

The chain links TRBV29-1 to TRBJ2-1; TCRdb outputs TRBD1, but without DNA this stays unchecked. The germline gives CDR1 SQVTM, CDR2 ANQGSEA. The CDR3 is made up of 14 amino acids. The CDR3 is CSAWGGQGLNEQFF.

V is TRBV24-1 and J is TRBJ2-2; TCRdb's D call, TRBD2, is unchecked because there is no DNA. In germline, CDR1 is KGHDR, CDR2 SFDVKD. CDR3 size: 19 residues. CDR3 residues: CATSGGSGRSRANTGELFF.

The rearrangement uses TRBV5-1 and TRBJ1-2. There are 17 residues in the CDR3. Germline V lookup: CDR1 SGHRS, CDR2 YFSETQ. The CDR3 here is CASSLIASAVAVHGYTF.

This chain uses TRBV14 with TRBJ1-1; TCRdb returns TRBD1, unconfirmable since there is no DNA. Germline CDR1 is SGHDN and CDR2 is FVKESK. The CDR3 consists of 14 residues. CDR3 amino acids: CASSPGSRGTEAFF.

The rearrangement links TRBV20-1 to TRBJ1-2; there is no DNA to check the TCRdb D call of TRBD1. CDR3 size: 14 residues. The V gene's germline CDR1 is DFQATT and CDR2 SNEGSKA (reference sequence). CDR3: CSARLFGEGYGYTF.